The present T cell receptor beta chain was sequenced within a study of blood T cell repertoires in COVID-19. In the study overall: Nucleic acid was either cDNA or gDNA, and it came from T cells, B-cell-depleted T cells, or PBMCs.

Participants came from roughly 24 US areas, aged roughly 18 to 90 years. Participants reported their clinical history, and cohort assignment relied on those reports. Cohort 3 recovered donors had two negative PCRs, clearance, or symptom resolution. Germline values: CDR1 SGDLS, CDR2 YYNGEE. This CDR3 contains 13 residues. V lost 4 bases and J 10 bases, leaving 15 bases between the germline ends. TCRdb keeps only in-frame clones here, not all; method: immunoSEQ multiplex PCR. This sample has approximately 200,000 clones, with 90% found just once. Specimen: PBMCs or T cells enriched from blood (not recorded which). The receptor was isolated from a man aged 30 to 45 who had recovered from COVID-19. The J gene is TRBJ2-1, the V gene TRBV9, with a weak D call TRBD2 (5 bases). The CDR3 nucleotides read TGTGCCAGCAGCAGCGCTAGCTTCAGGGAGCAGTTCTTC. Protein product: CASSSASFREQFF.